The clone carrying this T cell receptor beta chain is deemed medium-sized. Gene names are mouse gene names. With the read ending 1 residue before the CDR3 end, the germline J gene is used to fill in that end. The data are from a study of tissue T cells after allogeneic stem cell transplantation. Time point meaning: mouse harvest day 14 after allogeneic transplant. Each mouse received 10^7 T-cell-depleted marrow cells plus 10^6 splenic CD5+ T cells by tail vein. Assay used: immunoSEQ multiplex PCR; TCRdb lists only in-frame clones, some missing. The table shows thousands of clones, with 37% occurring only once. CDR1 and CDR2 from the germline V gene are KGHPV and FQNQEV (reference sequence). With 3 bases removed from V and 0 bases from J, the gap between germline ends came to 8 bases. This CDR3 has 15 amino acids.

The specimen sequenced was skin. The TCR comes from a female BALB/c mouse given C57BL/6 T cells with graft-versus-host disease after an allogeneic hematopoietic cell transplant. V and J are TRBV26 and TRBJ2-2; D may be TRBD1 (6 bases). The covered CDR3 bases are TGTGCCAGCAGTCTCGGGACAACAAACACCGGGCAGCTCTAC. It specifies CASSLGTTNTGQLY. The entire CDR3 protein is CASSLGTTNTGQLYF.